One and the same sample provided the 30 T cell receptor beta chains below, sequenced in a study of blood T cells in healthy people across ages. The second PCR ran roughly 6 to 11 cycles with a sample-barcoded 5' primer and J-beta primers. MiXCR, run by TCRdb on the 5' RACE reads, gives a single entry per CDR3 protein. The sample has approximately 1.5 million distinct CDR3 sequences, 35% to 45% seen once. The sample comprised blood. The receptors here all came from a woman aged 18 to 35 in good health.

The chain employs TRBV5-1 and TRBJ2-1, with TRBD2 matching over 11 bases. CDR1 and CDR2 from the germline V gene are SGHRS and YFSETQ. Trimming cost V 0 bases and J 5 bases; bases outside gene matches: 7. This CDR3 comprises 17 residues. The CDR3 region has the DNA TGCGCCAGCAGCTTGGTTTTAGCGGGAGGGCCTCACAATGAGCAGTTCTTC. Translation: CASSLVLAGGPHNEQFF.

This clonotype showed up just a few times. CDR3 nucleotides: TGTGCCAGCAGACGGGAGGCAGATACGCAGTATTTT. As protein: CASRREADTQYF. This chain links TRBV12-3 or TRBV12-4 with TRBJ2-3, with 7 nucleotides matching TRBD2. The CDR3 loop spans 12 amino acids. The trim removed 6 bases at V and 4 bases at J, leaving 1 base unmatched.

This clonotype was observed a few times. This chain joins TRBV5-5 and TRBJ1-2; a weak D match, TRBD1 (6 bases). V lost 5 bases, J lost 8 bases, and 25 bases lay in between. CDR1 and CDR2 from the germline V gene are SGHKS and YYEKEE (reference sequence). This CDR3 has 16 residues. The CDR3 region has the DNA TGTGCCAGCAGTATGCAGGGGTCACAGGGAGGGAGCGGCTACACCTTC. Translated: CASSMQGSQGGSGYTF.

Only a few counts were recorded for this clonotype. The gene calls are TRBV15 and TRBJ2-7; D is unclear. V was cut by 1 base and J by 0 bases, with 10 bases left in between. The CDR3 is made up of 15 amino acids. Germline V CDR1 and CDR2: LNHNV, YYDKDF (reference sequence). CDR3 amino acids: CATSRGGSNSYEQYF. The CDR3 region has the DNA TGTGCCACCAGCAGAGGAGGCAGCAACTCCTACGAGCAGTACTTC.

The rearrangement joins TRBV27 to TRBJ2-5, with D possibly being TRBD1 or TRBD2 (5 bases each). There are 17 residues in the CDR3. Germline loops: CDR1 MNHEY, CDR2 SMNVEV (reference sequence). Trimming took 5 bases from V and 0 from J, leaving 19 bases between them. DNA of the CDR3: TGTGCCAGCAGTCCACGGTGGGACCGCAACTACCAAGAGACCCAGTACTTC. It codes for CASSPRWDRNYQETQYF.

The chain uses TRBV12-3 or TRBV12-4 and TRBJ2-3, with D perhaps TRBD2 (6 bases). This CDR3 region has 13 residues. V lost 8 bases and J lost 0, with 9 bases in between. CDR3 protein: CASGRRSTDTQYF. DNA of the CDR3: TGTGCCAGCGGGAGGAGGAGCACAGATACGCAGTATTTT.

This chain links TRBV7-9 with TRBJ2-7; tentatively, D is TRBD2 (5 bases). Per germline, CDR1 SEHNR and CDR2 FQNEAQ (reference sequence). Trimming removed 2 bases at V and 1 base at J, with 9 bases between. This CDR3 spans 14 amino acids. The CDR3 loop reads CASSLQRQSYEQYF. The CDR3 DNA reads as TGTGCCAGCAGCTTACAGCGGCAGTCCTACGAGCAGTACTTC.

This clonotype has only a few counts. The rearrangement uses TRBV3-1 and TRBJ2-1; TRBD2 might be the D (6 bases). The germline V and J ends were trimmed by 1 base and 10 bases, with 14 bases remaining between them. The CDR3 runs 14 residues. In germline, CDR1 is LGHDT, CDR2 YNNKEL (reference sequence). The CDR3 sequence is CASSQVTRGGEQFF. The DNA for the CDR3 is TGTGCCAGCAGCCAAGTAACACGGGGAGGCGAGCAGTTCTTC.

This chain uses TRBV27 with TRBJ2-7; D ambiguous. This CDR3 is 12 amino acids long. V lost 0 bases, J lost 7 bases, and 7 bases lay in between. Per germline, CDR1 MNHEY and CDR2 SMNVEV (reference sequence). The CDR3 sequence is CASSLSPPEQYF. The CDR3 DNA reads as TGTGCCAGCAGTTTATCTCCCCCTGAGCAGTACTTC.

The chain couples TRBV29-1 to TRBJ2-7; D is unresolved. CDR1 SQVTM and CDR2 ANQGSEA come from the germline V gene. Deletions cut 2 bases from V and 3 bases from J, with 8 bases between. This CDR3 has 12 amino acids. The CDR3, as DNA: TGCAGCGTTGAAACCGAAGACTACGAGCAGTACTTC. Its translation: CSVETEDYEQYF.

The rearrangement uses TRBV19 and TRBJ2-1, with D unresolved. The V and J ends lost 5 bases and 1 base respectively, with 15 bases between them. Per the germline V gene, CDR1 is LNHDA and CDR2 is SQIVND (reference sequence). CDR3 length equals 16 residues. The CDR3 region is CASSPPLGKSYNEQFF. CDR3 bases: TGTGCCAGTAGTCCTCCCCTAGGGAAGTCCTACAATGAGCAGTTCTTC.

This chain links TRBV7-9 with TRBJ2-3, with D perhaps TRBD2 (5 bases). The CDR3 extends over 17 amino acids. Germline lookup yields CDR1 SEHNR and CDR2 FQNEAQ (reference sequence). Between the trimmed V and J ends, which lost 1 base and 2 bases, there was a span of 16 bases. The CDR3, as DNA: TGTGCCAGCAGCTTAGACCCGGGGAACCTTTACACAGATACGCAGTATTTT. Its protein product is CASSLDPGNLYTDTQYF.

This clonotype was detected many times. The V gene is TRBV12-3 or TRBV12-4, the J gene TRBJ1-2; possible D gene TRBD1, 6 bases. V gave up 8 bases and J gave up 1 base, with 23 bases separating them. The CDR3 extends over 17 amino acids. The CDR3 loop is CASSSRGGGSLNYGYTF. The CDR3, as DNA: TGTGCCAGCTCCTCGCGAGGAGGGGGGAGCCTTAACTATGGCTACACCTTC.

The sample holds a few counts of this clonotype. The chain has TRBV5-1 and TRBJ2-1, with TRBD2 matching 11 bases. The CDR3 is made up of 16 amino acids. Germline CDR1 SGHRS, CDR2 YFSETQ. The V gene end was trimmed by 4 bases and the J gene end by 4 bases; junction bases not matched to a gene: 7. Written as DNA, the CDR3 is TGCGCCAGCAGCCGAACCGGGACTAGCGGATACAATGAGCAGTTCTTC. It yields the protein CASSRTGTSGYNEQFF. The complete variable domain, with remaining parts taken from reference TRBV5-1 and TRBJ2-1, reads KAGVTQTPRYLIKTRGQQVTLSCSPISGHRSVSWYQQTPGQGLQFLFEYFSETQRNKGNFPGRFSGRQFSNSRSEMNVSTLELGDSALYLCASSRTGTSGYNEQFFGPGTRLTVL.

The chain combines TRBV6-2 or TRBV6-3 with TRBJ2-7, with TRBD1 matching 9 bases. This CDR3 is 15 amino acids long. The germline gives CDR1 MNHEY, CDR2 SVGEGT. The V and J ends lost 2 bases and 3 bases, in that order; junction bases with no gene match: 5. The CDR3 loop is CASSYRDRAVYEQYF. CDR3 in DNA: TGTGCCAGCAGTTACCGGGACAGGGCAGTCTACGAGCAGTACTTC.

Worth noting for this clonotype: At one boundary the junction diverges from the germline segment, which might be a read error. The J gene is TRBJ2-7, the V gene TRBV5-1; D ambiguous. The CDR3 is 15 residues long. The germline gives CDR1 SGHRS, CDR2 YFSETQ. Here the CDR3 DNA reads TGCGCCAGCAGCTGGGAACCGGACGGAACCTACGGGCAGTACTTC. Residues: CASSWEPDGTYGQYF. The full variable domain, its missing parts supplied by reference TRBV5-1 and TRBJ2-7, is KAGVTQTPRYLIKTRGQQVTLSCSPISGHRSVSWYQQTPGQGLQFLFEYFSETQRNKGNFPGRFSGRQFSNSRSEMNVSTLELGDSALYLCASSWEPDGTYGQYFGPGTRLTVT.

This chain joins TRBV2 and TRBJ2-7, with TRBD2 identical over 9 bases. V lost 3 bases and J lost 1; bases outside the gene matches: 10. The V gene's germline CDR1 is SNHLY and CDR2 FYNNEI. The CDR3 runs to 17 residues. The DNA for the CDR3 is TGTGCCAGCAGTGAGTGGGAGACTAGCGGACTTTCCTACGAGCAGTACTTC. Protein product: CASSEWETSGLSYEQYF.

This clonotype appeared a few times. The CDR3 DNA is TGTGCCAGCAGCCAAGATCCCCCGGGGCGGACTAATGAAAAACTGTTTTTT. Protein product: CASSQDPPGRTNEKLFF. The rearrangement joins TRBV3-1 to TRBJ1-4; possibly TRBD1 for D (5 bases). Trimming left V 0 bases short and J 2 bases short, with 13 bases between. CDR1 LGHDT and CDR2 YNNKEL come from the germline V gene (reference sequence). The CDR3 loop spans 17 amino acids.

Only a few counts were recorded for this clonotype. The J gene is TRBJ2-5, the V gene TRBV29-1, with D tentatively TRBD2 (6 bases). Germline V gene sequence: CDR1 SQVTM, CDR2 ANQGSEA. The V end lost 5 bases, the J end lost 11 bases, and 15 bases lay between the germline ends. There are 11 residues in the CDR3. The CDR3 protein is CSVREYNEQYF. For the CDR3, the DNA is TGCAGCGTTCGGGAGTACAATGAGCAGTACTTC.

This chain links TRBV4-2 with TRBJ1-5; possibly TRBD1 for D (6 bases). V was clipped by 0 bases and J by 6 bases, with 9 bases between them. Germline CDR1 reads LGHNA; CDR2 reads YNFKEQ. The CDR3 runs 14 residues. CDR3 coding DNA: TGTGCCAGCAGCCAAGAACAGGGTACTCAGCCCCAGCATTTT. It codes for CASSQEQGTQPQHF.

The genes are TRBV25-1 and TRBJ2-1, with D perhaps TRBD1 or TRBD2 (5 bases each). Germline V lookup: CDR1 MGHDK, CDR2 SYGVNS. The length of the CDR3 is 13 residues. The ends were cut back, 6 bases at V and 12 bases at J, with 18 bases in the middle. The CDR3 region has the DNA TGTGCCAGCAGCCCTTGGGACCTGATGGGGCAGTTCTTC. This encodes CASSPWDLMGQFF.

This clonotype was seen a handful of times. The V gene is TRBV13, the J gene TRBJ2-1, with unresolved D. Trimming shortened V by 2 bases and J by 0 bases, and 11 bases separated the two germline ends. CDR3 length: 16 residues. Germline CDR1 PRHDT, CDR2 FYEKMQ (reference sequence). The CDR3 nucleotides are TGTGCCAGCAGCTTATTGGACGGCCGCTCCTACAATGAGCAGTTCTTC. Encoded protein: CASSLLDGRSYNEQFF.

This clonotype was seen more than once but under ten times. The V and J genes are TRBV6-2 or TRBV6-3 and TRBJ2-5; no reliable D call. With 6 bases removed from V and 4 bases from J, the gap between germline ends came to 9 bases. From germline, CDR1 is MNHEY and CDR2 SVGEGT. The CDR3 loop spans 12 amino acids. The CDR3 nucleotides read TGTGCCAGCAGGGCCTGGAGAGAGACCCAGTACTTC. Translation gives CASRAWRETQYF.

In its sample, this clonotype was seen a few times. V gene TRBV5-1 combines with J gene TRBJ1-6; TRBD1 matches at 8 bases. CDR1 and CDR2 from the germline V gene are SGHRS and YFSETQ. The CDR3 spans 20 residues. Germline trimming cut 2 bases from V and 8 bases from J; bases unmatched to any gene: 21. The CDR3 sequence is CASSLLFRRTGLVEDSPLHF. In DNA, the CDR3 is TGCGCCAGCAGCTTACTTTTCCGACGGACAGGGCTCGTGGAGGATTCACCCCTCCACTTT.

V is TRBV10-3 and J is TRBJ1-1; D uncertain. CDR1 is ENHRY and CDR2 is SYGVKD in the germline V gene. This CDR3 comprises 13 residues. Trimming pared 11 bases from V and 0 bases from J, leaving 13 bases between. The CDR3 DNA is TGTGCCGTACGGGCAACCATGAACACTGAAGCTTTCTTT. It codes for CAVRATMNTEAFF.

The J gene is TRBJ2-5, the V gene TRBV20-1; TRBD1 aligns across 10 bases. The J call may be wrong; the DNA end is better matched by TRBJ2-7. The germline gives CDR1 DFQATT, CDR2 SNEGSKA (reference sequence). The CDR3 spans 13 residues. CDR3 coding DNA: TGCAGTGCTGGCAGGACAGGGGGTGACGAGCAGTACTTC. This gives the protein CSAGRTGGDEQYF.

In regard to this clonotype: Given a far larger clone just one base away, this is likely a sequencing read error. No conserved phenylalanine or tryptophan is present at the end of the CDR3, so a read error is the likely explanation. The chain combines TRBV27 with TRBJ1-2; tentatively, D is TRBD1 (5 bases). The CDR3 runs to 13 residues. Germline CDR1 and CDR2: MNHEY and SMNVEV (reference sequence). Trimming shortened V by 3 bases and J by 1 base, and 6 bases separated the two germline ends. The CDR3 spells CASSLTVNYGYTS. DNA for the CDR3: TGTGCCAGCAGTTTGACAGTTAACTATGGCTACACCTCC.

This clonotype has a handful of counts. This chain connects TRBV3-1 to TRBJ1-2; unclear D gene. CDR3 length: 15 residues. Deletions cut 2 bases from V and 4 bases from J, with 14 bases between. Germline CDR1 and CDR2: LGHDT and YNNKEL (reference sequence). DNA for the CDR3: TGTGCCAGCAGCCAATGGGCAGAAGGATTCTATGGCTACACCTTC. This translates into CASSQWAEGFYGYTF.

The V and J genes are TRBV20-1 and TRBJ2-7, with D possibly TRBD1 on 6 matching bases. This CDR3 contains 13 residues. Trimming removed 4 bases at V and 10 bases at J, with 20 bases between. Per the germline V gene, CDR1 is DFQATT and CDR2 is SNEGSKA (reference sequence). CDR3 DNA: TGCAGTGCTACCCTGGGCCCCAACAGGGTCCAGTACTTC. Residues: CSATLGPNRVQYF.

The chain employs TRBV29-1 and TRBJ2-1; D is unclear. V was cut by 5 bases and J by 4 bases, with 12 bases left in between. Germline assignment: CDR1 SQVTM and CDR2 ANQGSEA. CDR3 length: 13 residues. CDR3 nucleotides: TGCAGCGTTCTGCAGGTTCTGTACAATGAGCAGTTCTTC. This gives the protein CSVLQVLYNEQFF.